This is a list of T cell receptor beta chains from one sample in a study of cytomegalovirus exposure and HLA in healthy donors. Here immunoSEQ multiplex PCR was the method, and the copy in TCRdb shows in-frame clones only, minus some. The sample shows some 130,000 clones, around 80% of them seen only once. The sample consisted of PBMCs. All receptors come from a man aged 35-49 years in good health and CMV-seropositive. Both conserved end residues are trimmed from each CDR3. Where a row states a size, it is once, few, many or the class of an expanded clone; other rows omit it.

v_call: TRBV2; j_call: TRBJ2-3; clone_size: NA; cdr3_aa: ASNPGGAGDTQY
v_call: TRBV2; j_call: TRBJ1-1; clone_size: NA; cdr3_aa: ASSLIWIRDARGTEAF
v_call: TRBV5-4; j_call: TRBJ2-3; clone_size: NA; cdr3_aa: ASSAAGGPSTDTQY
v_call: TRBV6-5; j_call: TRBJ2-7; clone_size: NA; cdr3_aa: ASSYSRQPREQY
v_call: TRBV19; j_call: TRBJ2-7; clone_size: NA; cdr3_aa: ASSPRRGYEQY
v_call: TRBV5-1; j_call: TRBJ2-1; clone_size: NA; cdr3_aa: ASSLDSGRDNEQF
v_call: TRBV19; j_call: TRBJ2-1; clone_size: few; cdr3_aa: ASSILSGGAYNEQF
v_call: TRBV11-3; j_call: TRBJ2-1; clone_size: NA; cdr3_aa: ASSSNLLNEQF
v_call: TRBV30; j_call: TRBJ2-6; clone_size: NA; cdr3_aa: AWSRWQPKGSSGANVLT
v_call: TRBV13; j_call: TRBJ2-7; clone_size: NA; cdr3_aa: ASSLRGQGAYEQY
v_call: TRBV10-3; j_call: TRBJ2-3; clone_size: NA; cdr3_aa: AISQRTSGGTDTQY
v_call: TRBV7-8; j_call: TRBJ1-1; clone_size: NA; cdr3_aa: ASSLARRNTEAF
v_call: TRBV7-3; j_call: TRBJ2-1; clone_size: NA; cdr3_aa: ASSFNGGSSDEQF
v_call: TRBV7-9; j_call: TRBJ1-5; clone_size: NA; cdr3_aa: SSSLDRTNQPQH
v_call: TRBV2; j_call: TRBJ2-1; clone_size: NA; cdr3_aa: ASSTGYNEQF
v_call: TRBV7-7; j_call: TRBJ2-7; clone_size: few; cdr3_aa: ASSTDYRSYEQY
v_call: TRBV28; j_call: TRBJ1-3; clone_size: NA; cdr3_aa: ASSAPVVYGNTIY
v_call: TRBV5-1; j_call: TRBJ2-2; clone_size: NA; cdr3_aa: ASSFPRGANTGELF
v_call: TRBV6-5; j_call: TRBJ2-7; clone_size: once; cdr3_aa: ASAQGYEQY
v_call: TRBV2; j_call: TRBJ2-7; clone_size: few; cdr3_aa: ASQEETSGSYEQY